These 21 T cell receptor beta chains were sequenced from one sample in a study of T cell changes during pregnancy in multiple sclerosis (dated by TCRdb to between 2017 and 2020). Library preparation employed the immunoSEQ multiplex PCR assay. Here the immuneACCESS table is served through TCRdb, limited to in-frame sequences with V and J called. Missing clones are a known gap in these copies; in checked studies unresolved V genes cover under half, and the rest lacks a known reason. Here the sample has about 41,000 clones; 90% to 95% occur a single time. The ten biggest clones cover 6.5% to 7.5% of the sample. The specimen was CD8+ T cells from peripheral blood mononuclear cells, collected in the third trimester of pregnancy. The receptors were sampled from a female donor with multiple sclerosis, enrolled in a pregnancy study.

The rearrangement links TRBV5-6 to TRBJ2-3; the match to TRBD1 covers 10 bases. The V gene's germline CDR1 is SGHDT and CDR2 YYEEEE. J lost 3 bases, V lost 4 bases, and 11 bases had no gene match. There are 17 residues in the CDR3. CDR3 nucleotide sequence: TGTGCCAGCAGCCAAAAAAAGGGACAGGGGTTGACAGATACGCAGTATTTT. Residues: CASSQKKGQGLTDTQYF.

The gene calls are TRBV7-3 and TRBJ1-1; a weak D match, TRBD1 (5 bases). This CDR3 spans 15 amino acids. CDR1 is SGHTA and CDR2 is FQGTGA in the germline V gene. The V end was cut by 1 base, the J end by 1 base, with 10 bases between. CDR3 residues: CASSLSGGANTEAFF. The CDR3 bases are TGTGCCAGCAGCTTAAGTGGCGGGGCGAACACTGAAGCTTTCTTT.

The V gene is TRBV7-3, the J gene TRBJ2-1; no clear D. Germline V gives CDR1 SGHTA, CDR2 FQGTGA. The V end lost 6 bases, the J end lost 3 bases, and 15 bases lay between the germline ends. This CDR3 has 15 amino acids. As DNA, the CDR3 is TGTGCCAGCAGTATAACTACAAGTGTCTACAATGAGCAGTTCTTC. Translating it yields CASSITTSVYNEQFF.

The chain joins TRBV28 to TRBJ1-5; TRBD1 might be the D (6 bases). The germline CDR1 and CDR2 sequences are MDHEN and SYDVKM. This CDR3 is built from 15 residues. V lost 9 bases and J 1 base, leaving 16 bases between the germline ends. CDR3 sequence (DNA): TGTGCCAGTTCTCGGGACAACGAAAGCAATCAGCCCCAGCATTTT. It translates to CASSRDNESNQPQHF.

The J gene is TRBJ2-7, the V gene TRBV19; 8 bases fit TRBD2. After removal of 5 bases from V and 1 base from J, the junction contained 7 bases not matched to a gene. Germline V gene sequence: CDR1 LNHDA, CDR2 SQIVND (reference sequence). The CDR3 spans 15 residues. CDR3 DNA: TGTGCCAGTAGTCCCACTATAGCGGGGTCCTACGAGCAGTACTTC. Amino acid sequence: CASSPTIAGSYEQYF.

The chain uses TRBV19 and TRBJ2-1; the D gene is possibly TRBD1 (5 bases). This CDR3 has 15 amino acids. Germline V gives CDR1 LNHDA, CDR2 SQIVND (reference sequence). Trimming took 7 bases from V and 3 from J, leaving 16 bases between them. This CDR3 is CASNRRQSVYNEQFF. CDR3 DNA sequence: TGTGCCAGTAACAGAAGACAGAGCGTCTACAATGAGCAGTTCTTC.

Only one count was recorded for this clone. The chain combines TRBV7-6 with TRBJ2-2; 8 bases line up with TRBD1. Germline assignment: CDR1 SGHVS and CDR2 FNYEAQ. With 4 bases clipped from V and 5 bases from J, the junction kept 0 bases outside the gene matches. This CDR3 is 13 amino acids long. CDR3 DNA sequence: TGTGCCAGCAGCTGGACAGGGACCGGGGAGCTGTTTTTT. Translating it yields CASSWTGTGELFF.

Here the CDR3 reads CASSLELAGEFTHEQYF. The CDR3 DNA is TGTGCCAGCAGCTTGGAACTAGCGGGAGAATTTACCCACGAGCAGTACTTC. The V and J genes are TRBV11-2 and TRBJ2-7; 11 nucleotides agree with TRBD2. Germline CDR1 is SGHAT and CDR2 is FQNNGV. The V gene end was trimmed by 3 bases and the J gene end by 5 bases; junction bases not matched to a gene: 12. There are 17 residues in the CDR3.

This clone is a singleton in its sample. V and J are TRBV7-3 and TRBJ2-3; D remains unclear. V was shortened by 1 base and J by 2 bases, with 13 bases between the two germline ends. This CDR3 is 16 amino acids long. Per germline, CDR1 SGHTA and CDR2 FQGTGA. CDR3: CASSLMPASLTDTQYF. The CDR3 DNA follows: TGTGCCAGCAGCTTAATGCCCGCTAGTCTCACAGATACGCAGTATTTT.

This sequence joins TRBV14 and TRBJ2-5; 8 nucleotides agree with TRBD2. J gave up 4 bases and V 1 base, and 2 bases lay outside the gene matches. There are 14 residues in the CDR3. Germline values: CDR1 SGHDN, CDR2 FVKESK. The CDR3 region has the DNA TGTGCCAGCAGCCAAGGGCTAGCGGGAGAGACCCAGTACTTC. Amino acid sequence: CASSQGLAGETQYF.

This clone was seen a handful of times. The rearrangement joins TRBV5-1 to TRBJ2-7; 9 nucleotides agree with TRBD2. V lost 3 bases and J lost 5; bases outside the gene matches: 12. Germline V CDR1 and CDR2: SGHRS, YFSETQ. The CDR3 length is 16 residues. The CDR3 sequence: CASSSGTAGGSDEQYF. The CDR3 region has the DNA TGCGCCAGCAGCTCCGGTACGGCGGGAGGGTCGGACGAGCAGTACTTC.

This clone was detected only once. The CDR3 region has the DNA TGTGCCAGTGCCGGTAGGGACAGGATATACGAGCAGTACTTC. Its translation is CASAGRDRIYEQYF. The V call is TRBV19, the J call TRBJ2-7; 8 nucleotides align to TRBD1. The germline V gene encodes CDR1 LNHDA and CDR2 SQIVND (reference sequence). CDR3 length: 14 residues. Germline trimming cut 8 bases from V and 4 bases from J; bases unmatched to any gene: 10. Using reference TRBV19 and TRBJ2-7 for the parts outside the CDR3, the full variable domain is DGGITQSPKYLFRKEGQNVTLSCEQNLNHDAMYWYRQDPGQGLRLIYYSQIVNDFQKGDIAEGYSVSREKKESFPLTVTSAQKNPTAFYLCASAGRDRIYEQYFGPGTRLTVT.

This chain uses TRBV5-1 with TRBJ2-3; D is uncertain. The V and J ends lost 0 bases and 5 bases respectively, with 19 bases between them. The germline gives CDR1 SGHRS, CDR2 YFSETQ. This CDR3 contains 17 residues. The DNA of the CDR3 is TGCGCCAGCAGCTTGGGTCCTCAACCGGTAGAGCGAGATACGCAGTATTTT. The encoded protein is CASSLGPQPVERDTQYF.

V and J are TRBV9 and TRBJ2-6; 11 nucleotides line up with TRBD2. The CDR3 runs to 13 residues. V lost 3 bases and J lost 12; bases outside the gene matches: 2. Germline assignment: CDR1 SGDLS and CDR2 YYNGEE. The CDR3 DNA is TGTGCCAGCAGCGGCGGGACTAGCGGCGTCCTGACTTTC. Its protein is CASSGGTSGVLTF.

This chain joins TRBV27 and TRBJ1-1, with D unresolved. The germline V and J ends were trimmed by 7 bases and 1 base, with 10 bases remaining between them. Germline V CDR1 and CDR2: MNHEY, SMNVEV (reference sequence). The CDR3 sequence is 13 residues long. The CDR3 here is CASTKTPNTEAFF. For the CDR3, the DNA is TGTGCCAGCACTAAGACTCCGAACACTGAAGCTTTCTTT.

The rearrangement uses TRBV6-1 and TRBJ1-3; D is perhaps TRBD1 (6 bases). The V and J ends lost 1 base and 0 bases respectively, with 10 bases between them. The CDR3 extends over 16 amino acids. Per the germline V gene, CDR1 is MNHNS and CDR2 is SASEGT. The CDR3 spells CASSEVGGDSGNTIYF. In DNA form, the CDR3 reads TGTGCCAGCAGTGAAGTAGGGGGAGACTCTGGAAACACCATATATTTT.

J is TRBJ1-4 and V is TRBV28, with 12 bases lining up with TRBD1. Germline V gene sequence: CDR1 MDHEN, CDR2 SYDVKM. CDR3 length equals 18 residues. V dropped 6 bases and J dropped 3; count of bases not matched to a gene: 11. CDR3 nucleotides: TGTGCCAGCAGCAAATATCCGGGACAGGGGGCTGCTAATGAAAAACTGTTTTTT. Translation gives CASSKYPGQGAANEKLFF.

The V gene is TRBV28, the J gene TRBJ2-7; 7 positions agree with TRBD2. In germline, CDR1 is MDHEN, CDR2 SYDVKM. The CDR3 totals 15 residues. The V gene end was trimmed by 2 bases and the J gene end by 3 bases; junction bases not matched to a gene: 7. The CDR3, as DNA: TGTGCCAGCAGTTTAACTCCAGCGGGAATCTACGAGCAGTACTTC. Translating gives CASSLTPAGIYEQYF.

This clone showed up just a few times. The V and J genes are TRBV19 and TRBJ1-1; 8 bases fit TRBD1. This CDR3 has 15 amino acids. The trim removed 4 bases at V and 2 bases at J, leaving 6 bases unmatched. In germline, CDR1 is LNHDA, CDR2 SQIVND (reference sequence). DNA of the CDR3: TGTGCCAGTAGTAAGATGACAGGGGTTAACACTGAAGCTTTCTTT. It is translated as CASSKMTGVNTEAFF.

CDR3 sequence (DNA): TGTGCCAGCAGCTTAGATATCGGGGGCTCCTACAATGAGCAGTTCTTC. Its protein is CASSLDIGGSYNEQFF. The V gene is TRBV7-9, the J gene TRBJ2-1, with D possibly TRBD2 on 6 matching bases. The CDR3 contains 16 residues. Germline loops: CDR1 SEHNR, CDR2 FQNEAQ (reference sequence). The V gene lost 1 base and the J gene lost 0 bases, with 10 bases spanning the gap.

This sequence joins TRBV6-6 and TRBJ2-2; the D is unclear. This CDR3 spans 11 amino acids. V lost 7 bases and J lost 6, with 6 bases in between. Germline lookup yields CDR1 MNHNY and CDR2 SVGAGI (reference sequence). In nucleotides, the CDR3 is TGTGCCAGCATTAGTGCCGGGGAGCTGTTTTTT. Protein product: CASISAGELFF.